This T cell receptor (beta chain) derives from a study of blood T cell repertoires in COVID-19 (dated by TCRdb to the early 2020s). Study-level background: Samples from collaborators originated in the United States, Italy and Spain and spanned both the acute and convalescent phases of COVID-19. Sample metadata almost always included a de-identified subject ID, COVID-19 status, age in years and sex. Subjects who had been exposed to COVID-19, were actively infected with it, or had recovered from it provided the deeply sampled blood TCRbeta repertoires that made up the dataset. The repertoires were released in a freely available public database meant as a resource for research on the immune response to SARS-CoV-2. The samples were drawn from two sources: the first 160 participants of the ongoing ImmuneRACE study, and approximately 1,300 subjects contributed by 6 global collaborators. Where available, HLA class I and class II types were obtained from metadata supplied by the sample provider rather than from assay-based typing. The prospective study material was composed of cDNA or gDNA derived from T cells, B-cell-depleted T cells, or PBMCs.

The full study reports these points: Clinical and demographic metadata were provided uncurated, with the amount varying by source and participant.

CDR1 and CDR2 are drawn from the germline V gene (reference sequence): SEHNR, FQNEAQ. Germline trimming amounts to 5 bases on V and 4 bases on J, with 4 as the count of junction bases outside the gene matches. The CDR3 covers 13 residues, taking in both the cysteine and the phenylalanine. Only CDR3 DNA is held: 39 bases, read in frame from base 1. The immunoSEQ Assay, a bias-controlled multiplex PCR, was used to amplify TCRbeta CDR3 regions from genomic DNA. Concerning the study's data processing: Nucleated cell counts per sample were estimated from amplification of reference gene primers within the assay. To quantify the absolute abundance of each unique TCRbeta CDR3 rearrangement, sequence reads were collapsed and filtered. Productive Simpson clonality was computed per sample as the square root of Simpson's diversity index over productive rearrangements. This immuneACCESS table, as held by TCRdb, lists in-frame sequences with V and J called but not all clones. Of the missing ones, under half trace to an unresolved V gene in checked studies; the others have no known cause. V and J calls and clone size are copied from that table; D and trimming were computed from the DNA. This sample gives approximately 200,000 clones in total; roughly 83% of them show up just once. Around 8.6% of the sample goes to the ten largest clones.

Enrolling through a virtual design, the prospective study's participants ranged in age from about 18 to 89 years and lived across 20 to 30 United States geographic areas. In the prospective study, cohorts were assigned on the basis of participant-reported clinical history obtained from a screening survey and a study questionnaire. Recovered participants in ImmuneRACE Cohort 3 were defined by two consecutive negative NP/OP PCR tests, clearance by a healthcare professional, or resolution of symptoms. In the prospective study, mobile phlebotomists collected whole blood, serum and a nasopharyngeal or oropharyngeal swab from each participant. Over a roughly 2-month period, participants in the prospective study had the option of providing additional blood draws and questionnaires. Before DNA extraction, prospective study blood samples were shipped either frozen or at room temperature. This clone has a single count. This clone's antigen is unknown. No base quality values were provided; no much bigger clone lies one nucleotide off.

The V and J segments used are TRBV7-9 and TRBJ2-7; TRBD1 lines up with 8 middle nucleotides. This TCR was recovered from a woman aged 30 to 39 who had recovered from COVID-19. The source material was PBMCs or T cells enriched from blood (not recorded which). The nucleotide sequence is TGTGCCAGCAGCCGGACAGGGTCATACGAGCAGTACTTC. The translation is CASSRTGSYEQYF.